Below, one T cell receptor beta chain is given with its context. Its antigen remains unknown. This specimen belongs to a study of monozygotic twins with inflammatory bowel disease. It was approximately 3,700 ng of total RNA that each TCR library used. One entry per CDR3 protein, without DNA, is what TCRdb gives after re-calling the 5' RACE reads. In total, the table holds some 300,000 distinct CDR3 sequences. The germline gives CDR1 SEHNR, CDR2 FQNEAQ (reference sequence). CDR3 length: 16 residues. Study findings and constraints: Results did not support any single strong IBD-associated signal or clonotype. Twins with IBD were found to have lower TCRbeta diversity (inverse Simpson) than healthy co-twins.

Input material: blood. J is TRBJ1-6 and V is TRBV7-9. This TCR was recovered from a human donor with ulcerative colitis or Crohn's disease, or a healthy co-twin of an affected twin (not recorded which). The CDR3 protein is CASSLGPNGRVAPLHF. Full variable domain (remainder filled in from reference TRBV7-9 and TRBJ1-6): DTGVSQNPRHKITKRGQNVTFRCDPISEHNRLYWYRQTLGQGPEFLTYFQNEAQLEKSRLLSDRFSAERPKGSFSTLEIQRTEQGDSAMYLCASSLGPNGRVAPLHFGNGTRLTVT.